Given below is one T cell receptor beta chain in context. Other DNA sequences from this sample encode an identical CDR3 as well. Here immunoSEQ multiplex PCR was the method, and the copy in TCRdb shows in-frame clones only, minus some. Here the sample spans about 140,000 clones, roughly 88% being singletons. The sample belongs to a study of blood T cell repertoires in COVID-19. Trimming cost V 4 bases and J 5 bases, with 11 bases left between them. Germline loops: CDR1 LGHNA, CDR2 YSLEER. The CDR3 contains 13 residues. The source of this sequence is an older woman with acute or convalescent COVID-19. Sequencing was done on a sample of peripheral blood. This chain connects TRBV4-3 to TRBJ1-2; a weak D match, TRBD1 (6 bases). The CDR3: CASSPDRGYGYTF. CDR3 DNA: TGCGCCAGCAGCCCGGACAGAGGGTATGGCTACACCTTC.